This TCR beta chain is drawn from a study of T cells after yellow fever vaccination. Study outcomes and limitations: Re-detected after boosting: most primary clones, 95% to 98% of CD4 and around 86% of CD8. Weaker in magnitude, the secondary response showed a faster peak on day 5 versus 15.

V gave up 5 bases and J gave up 10 bases, with 21 bases separating them. Germline V gene data show CDR1 as SGHTA and CDR2 as FQGNSA. CDR3 length equals 15 residues. Details on this clonotype: Antigen specificity is unknown. A read error may be the cause here, since a much bigger clone is one base away.

5'RACE template switching generated TCR cDNA, adding a universal primer site and UMIs. In TCRdb, the 5' RACE reads were re-called with MiXCR into one record per CDR3 protein. The sample holds 150,000 or so distinct CDR3 sequences, approximately 6.6% seen once. The gene calls are TRBV7-2 and TRBJ2-4; maybe TRBD2 (5 bases). The TCR sequence derives from a man aged 25 to 45 who received the YFV17D yellow fever vaccine. The sequencing here drew on CD4+ T cells sorted from PBMCs, taken 10 days after the yellow fever booster vaccination. The CDR3 coding sequence is TGTGCCAGCAGCCCCGAAGCGGCAAACCCCCGTATTCAGTACTTC. Residues: CASSPEAANPRIQYF.